A single sample gave rise to the 27 T cell receptor beta chains below, sequenced in a study of beta chain features in type 1 diabetes. General study points: All four CD4+ subsets of Type 1 diabetes patients contained TCRB CDR3s that were moderately but significantly shorter.

The study reverse transcribed the entire isolated RNA, so it sequenced expressed TCRB transcripts. Using immunoSEQ multiplex PCR, the repertoire was profiled, and TCRdb retains in-frame clones only, with some absent. The sample has more than 100,000 clones, approximately 9% seen once. For these TCRs, the target antigens are not known. Sequenced material: central memory CD4+ T cells from blood. The receptors derive from a young man with type 1 diabetes.

V and J are TRBV5-1 and TRBJ2-3, with 10 positions matching TRBD2. The CDR3 runs 16 residues. V was pared by 0 bases and J by 5 bases, with 6 bases of the junction left unmatched. Germline V gives CDR1 SGHRS, CDR2 YFSETQ. The CDR3 region is CASSLETSGAGDTQYF. The CDR3 nucleotides read TGCGCCAGCAGCTTGGAAACTAGCGGGGCGGGAGATACGCAGTATTTT.

This chain joins TRBV5-4 and TRBJ2-1; the D gene is possibly TRBD2 (7 bases). This CDR3 region has 16 residues. Deletions cut 3 bases from V and 8 bases from J, with 21 bases between. Germline loops: CDR1 SGHNT, CDR2 YYREEE (reference sequence). The CDR3 spells CASSSRGAPSGDEQFF. Written as DNA, the CDR3 is TGTGCCAGCAGCTCCCGGGGGGCTCCTTCTGGGGATGAGCAGTTCTTC.

This clone was counted only a few times. The chain links TRBV6-6 to TRBJ2-7; no clear D. Trimming took 0 bases from V and 4 from J, leaving 7 bases between them. The CDR3 has 13 residues. Germline assignment: CDR1 MNHNY and CDR2 SVGAGI (reference sequence). The CDR3 DNA sequence: TGTGCCAGCAGTTACTCTGACGGGTACGAGCAGTACTTC. Amino acid sequence: CASSYSDGYEQYF.

The V call is TRBV7-2, the J call TRBJ2-6; 10 bases map to TRBD2. Germline assignment: CDR1 SGHTA and CDR2 FQGNSA. Trimming removed 5 bases from V and 4 bases from J; junction bases left unmatched: 14. The CDR3 covers 19 residues. The DNA of the CDR3 is TGTGCCAGCAGCGCCTCTCTAGCGGGGGCTGCCTGGGGGGCCAACGTCCTGACTTTC. This encodes CASSASLAGAAWGANVLTF.

The chain employs TRBV6-6 and TRBJ1-1, with 9 bases matching TRBD1. The CDR3 has 13 residues. Looked up from germline, CDR1 is MNHNY and CDR2 is SVGAGI (reference sequence). After removal of 6 bases from V and 5 bases from J, the junction contained 4 bases not matched to a gene. Here the CDR3 reads CASSPGTGTEAFF. The CDR3 region has the DNA TGTGCCAGCAGCCCGGGGACAGGGACTGAAGCTTTCTTT.

This chain joins TRBV19 and TRBJ2-2; 10 nucleotides match TRBD1. Germline V lookup: CDR1 LNHDA, CDR2 SQIVND (reference sequence). The CDR3 runs to 15 residues. Trimming removed 5 bases from V and 6 bases from J; junction bases left unmatched: 6. As DNA, the CDR3 is TGTGCCAGTAGTGCGTGGACAGGGGGGGCCGGGGAGCTGTTTTTT. Protein sequence: CASSAWTGGAGELFF.

There are a few counts of this clone. This chain joins TRBV18 and TRBJ2-7; 8 positions match TRBD1. Per the germline V gene, CDR1 is KGHSH and CDR2 is LQKENI. This CDR3 contains 15 residues. Germline trimming cut 2 bases from V and 0 bases from J; bases unmatched to any gene: 3. The CDR3, as DNA: TGTGCCAGCTCACCAGGGACAGGTCACTCCTACGAGCAGTACTTC. This gives the protein CASSPGTGHSYEQYF. The full variable domain, in which reference TRBV18 and TRBJ2-7 provide the parts outside the CDR3, is NAGVMQNPRHLVRRRGQEARLRCSPMKGHSHVYWYRQLPEEGLKFMVYLQKENIIDESGMPKERFSAEFPKEGPSILRIQQVVRGDSAAYFCASSPGTGHSYEQYFGPGTRLTVT.

The chain is built from TRBV7-2 and TRBJ1-4; TRBD1 is a possible D gene (6 bases). V lost 3 bases to trimming and J lost 3 bases, with 8 bases between them. CDR3 length: 14 amino acids. Germline V gene data show CDR1 as SGHTA and CDR2 as FQGNSA. In nucleotides, the CDR3 is TGTGCCAGCAGCTTGACAGGAGCTAATGAAAAACTGTTTTTT. Translation gives CASSLTGANEKLFF.

This clone has just a few counts. The chain is built from TRBV5-8 and TRBJ2-3; D possibly corresponds to TRBD2 (6 bases). The CDR3 runs 15 residues. V was pared by 0 bases and J by 8 bases, with 16 bases between. CDR1 and CDR2 (germline): SGHTS, YDEGEE. CDR3 loop: CASSLGAGYASTQYF. CDR3 sequence (DNA): TGTGCCAGCAGCTTGGGGGCGGGATACGCATCTACGCAGTATTTT.

This clone was counted only a few times. This chain uses TRBV12-5 with TRBJ2-7; the match to TRBD1 covers 9 bases. The CDR3 is 18 amino acids. V shed 0 bases and J 5 bases; nucleotides not matched to a gene: 14. Germline V gene data show CDR1 as LGHNT and CDR2 as FRNRAP. CDR3 protein: CASGLVLTPGTGIDEQYF. The CDR3 bases are TGTGCTAGTGGTTTGGTACTCACCCCCGGGACAGGGATCGACGAGCAGTACTTC. Filled out from reference TRBV12-5 and TRBJ2-7, the complete variable domain reads DARVTQTPRHKVTEMGQEVTMRCQPILGHNTVFWYRQTMMQGLELLAYFRNRAPLDDSGMPKDRFSAEMPDATLATLKIQPSEPRDSAVYFCASGLVLTPGTGIDEQYFGPGTRLTVT.

The DNA of the CDR3 is TGTGCCAGCAGCTGGGGGACAGACCTGGAAAAACTGTTTTTT. It translates to CASSWGTDLEKLFF. The V and J genes are TRBV5-4 and TRBJ1-4; 7 bases agree with TRBD1. The trim removed 3 bases at V and 8 bases at J, leaving 7 bases unmatched. This CDR3 spans 14 amino acids. Per the germline V gene, CDR1 is SGHNT and CDR2 is YYREEE (reference sequence).

This clone has just a few counts. The chain carries TRBV11-2 and TRBJ2-4, with D perhaps matching TRBD1 (6 bases). With 1 base removed from V and 5 bases from J, the gap between germline ends came to 6 bases. Looked up from germline, CDR1 is SGHAT and CDR2 is FQNNGV. The CDR3 spans 13 residues. The CDR3 sequence: CASSLGQENIQYF. The DNA of the CDR3 is TGTGCCAGCAGCTTAGGACAGGAAAACATTCAGTACTTC.

CDR3: CASMEGWGYSYEQYF. Here the CDR3 DNA reads TGTGCCAGTATGGAGGGGTGGGGCTATTCCTACGAGCAGTACTTC. The chain links TRBV11-2 to TRBJ2-7, with a weak D call TRBD2 (6 bases). From germline, CDR1 is SGHAT and CDR2 FQNNGV. The V gene lost 9 bases and the J gene lost 1 base, with 19 bases spanning the gap. The CDR3 consists of 15 residues.

V and J are TRBV9 and TRBJ2-7, with 7 nucleotides matching TRBD1. This CDR3 comprises 13 residues. V lost 2 bases and J lost 4; bases outside the gene matches: 3. The V gene's germline CDR1 is SGDLS and CDR2 YYNGEE. CDR3 DNA sequence: TGTGCCAGCAGCGTGGGACAGCAGTACGAGCAGTACTTC. It is translated as CASSVGQQYEQYF. The variable domain in full, with the rest retrieved from reference TRBV9 and TRBJ2-7, is DSGVTQTPKHLITATGQRVTLRCSPRSGDLSVYWYQQSLDQGLQFLIQYYNGEERAKGNILERFSAQQFPDLHSELNLSSLELGDSALYFCASSVGQQYEQYFGPGTRLTVT.

This clone was seen only a few times. This rearrangement joins TRBV13 to TRBJ2-7; possible D gene TRBD2, 5 bases. CDR1 is PRHDT, CDR2 FYEKMQ, per germline (reference sequence). The CDR3 totals 16 residues. Trimming took off 2 bases at V and 6 bases at J, with 20 bases between the two ends. CDR3 in amino acids: CASSLSGGSPSAEQYF. CDR3 in DNA: TGTGCCAGCAGCTTATCGGGCGGGTCTCCCTCCGCCGAGCAGTACTTC.

This clone was picked up a small number of times. The CDR3 reads CASSLGEGETQYF. Written as DNA, the CDR3 is TGTGCCAGCAGCTTAGGGGAGGGGGAGACCCAGTACTTC. The rearrangement links TRBV11-3 to TRBJ2-5; 7 nucleotides match TRBD2. Trimming took 1 base from V and 5 from J; bases not matched to a gene: 1. The CDR3 has 13 residues. CDR1 SGHNT and CDR2 YENEEA come from the germline V gene. Drawing the rest from reference TRBV11-3 and TRBJ2-5, the complete variable domain is EAGVVQSPRYKIIEKKQPVAFWCNPISGHNTLYWYLQNLGQGPELLIRYENEEAVDDSQLPKDRFSAERLKGVDSTLKIQPAELGDSAVYLCASSLGEGETQYFGPGTRLLVL.

In this sample, this clone turned up a few times. The chain carries TRBV7-8 and TRBJ2-1, with 8 positions matching TRBD2. The CDR3 is made up of 15 amino acids. J was trimmed by 12 bases and V by 5 bases; bases with no gene match: 15. Looked up from germline, CDR1 is SGHVS and CDR2 is FQNEAQ. The CDR3 DNA sequence: TGTGCCAGCAGCCTCGGGACTAGGGATCGGGAGTGGCAGTTCTTC. Protein: CASSLGTRDREWQFF.

The sample holds a few counts of this clone. This chain connects TRBV10-3 to TRBJ2-2, with 8 bases identical to TRBD1. After removal of 6 bases from V and 6 bases from J, the junction contained 9 bases not matched to a gene. The length of the CDR3 is 15 residues. The germline CDR1 and CDR2 sequences are ENHRY and SYGVKD. CDR3 in amino acids: CAIRPTGDKAGELFF. As DNA, the CDR3 is TGTGCCATCAGACCGACAGGGGACAAGGCCGGGGAGCTGTTTTTT.

Points on this clone: The sample contains more than one DNA sequence encoding this CDR3. The chain uses TRBV5-1 and TRBJ1-2; TRBD1 agrees at 8 bases. This CDR3 region has 14 residues. CDR1 is SGHRS, CDR2 YFSETQ, per germline. With V trimmed by 4 bases and J by 6 bases, 8 bases remained unmatched. The CDR3 DNA is TGCGCCAGCAGCCTAGGACAGGGACTGGATGGCTACACCTTC. This encodes CASSLGQGLDGYTF.

This clone was found many times. The same CDR3 can be traced to other DNA sequences in this sample. The genes are TRBV29-1 and TRBJ1-4; no firm D call. Trimming took off 6 bases at V and 0 bases at J, with 5 bases between the two ends. CDR1 is SQVTM, CDR2 ANQGSEA, per germline. The CDR3 has 12 residues. The CDR3 region is CSVTTTNEKLFF. CDR3 sequence (DNA): TGCAGCGTGACAACAACTAATGAAAAACTGTTTTTT.

This chain uses TRBV18 with TRBJ2-1; 7 bases fit TRBD2. V was clipped by 1 base and J by 1 base; unmatched bases: 4. The germline gives CDR1 KGHSH, CDR2 LQKENI. CDR3 length: 16 residues. The CDR3 loop is CASSPREGWSYNEQFF. The CDR3 DNA follows: TGTGCCAGCTCACCACGGGAGGGGTGGTCCTACAATGAGCAGTTCTTC.

V and J are TRBV30 and TRBJ1-2, with D perhaps matching TRBD1 (5 bases). The CDR3 spans 15 residues. Germline-derived CDR1 and CDR2 are GTSNPN and SVGIG (reference sequence). Between the trimmed V and J ends, which lost 2 bases and 4 bases, there was a span of 17 bases. CDR3 sequence: CAWSPLSDSFYGYTF. CDR3 coding DNA: TGTGCCTGGAGTCCCTTGAGTGACAGCTTCTATGGCTACACCTTC.

This clone has a handful of counts. The J gene is TRBJ2-2, the V gene TRBV28; TRBD1 is a possible D gene (6 bases). This CDR3 has 15 residues. V dropped 6 bases and J dropped 6 bases, with 17 bases sitting between them. In germline, CDR1 is MDHEN, CDR2 SYDVKM. CDR3 DNA sequence: TGTGCCAGCAGGTCCGGGACATTAGAGTCCGGGGAGCTGTTTTTT. Translation gives CASRSGTLESGELFF. Complete variable domain (other parts from reference TRBV28 and TRBJ2-2): DVKVTQSSRYLVKRTGEKVFLECVQDMDHENMFWYRQDPGLGLRLIYFSYDVKMKEKGDIPEGYSVSREKKERFSLILESASTNQTSMYLCASRSGTLESGELFFGEGSRLTVL.

This clone was seen a handful of times. The gene calls are TRBV10-3 and TRBJ2-5, with TRBD1 as a possible D gene (6 bases). The CDR3 is 15 amino acids. In germline, CDR1 is ENHRY, CDR2 SYGVKD. Trimming shortened V by 0 bases and J by 4 bases, and 12 bases separated the two germline ends. CDR3 in DNA: TGTGCCATCAGTGAGTCAGGGGGTATAGGAGAGACCCAGTACTTC. Its protein is CAISESGGIGETQYF.

The genes are TRBV29-1 and TRBJ2-1, with D perhaps TRBD2 (6 bases). Trimming left V 3 bases short and J 7 bases short, with 13 bases between. The CDR3 spans 13 residues. Germline V gene data show CDR1 as SQVTM and CDR2 as ANQGSEA. In nucleotides, the CDR3 is TGCAGCGTTGATAGGTCGGGGGTTAATGAGCAGTTCTTC. Translating gives CSVDRSGVNEQFF.

The chain joins TRBV11-2 to TRBJ1-6, with TRBD1 matching over 8 bases. The CDR3 runs to 15 residues. Germline values: CDR1 SGHAT, CDR2 FQNNGV. Trimming removed 5 bases from V and 9 bases from J; junction bases left unmatched: 9. The CDR3 protein is CASSTRTGSGSPLHF. The CDR3 DNA is TGTGCCAGCAGCACGAGGACAGGGTCGGGTTCACCCCTCCACTTT.

This clone was found a few times. The rearrangement joins TRBV30 to TRBJ1-3, with TRBD1 as a possible D gene (6 bases). This CDR3 has 15 amino acids. With 3 bases removed from V and 4 bases from J, the gap between germline ends came to 16 bases. In germline, CDR1 is GTSNPN, CDR2 SVGIG (reference sequence). The CDR3: CAWRLTGLGGNTIYF. The CDR3 DNA reads TGTGCCTGGAGGTTGACAGGTTTAGGGGGAAACACCATATATTTT.